These 18 T cell receptor beta chains were sequenced from one sample in a study of CD8 T cells in Susac syndrome. Random hexamers primed reverse transcription of roughly 0.45 to 1 ug RNA. TCRdb passed the immunoSEQ multiplex PCR reads through MiXCR, listing each CDR3 protein once. The sample shows around 170,000 distinct CDR3 sequences, around 94% of them seen only once. Sequenced material: CD4+ T cells from PBMCs. The receptor source for this set is a human donor with Susac syndrome.

The V call is TRBV5-1, the J call TRBJ2-5; tentative D call: TRBD1 (5 bases). The ends were cut back, 2 bases at V and 4 bases at J, with 9 bases in the middle. This CDR3 is 13 amino acids long. Per germline, CDR1 SGHRS and CDR2 YFSETQ. The CDR3 protein is CASSFWGGETQYF. The CDR3 nucleotides read TGCGCCAGCAGCTTTTGGGGCGGAGAGACCCAGTACTTC.

V and J are TRBV6-5 and TRBJ1-2; tentatively, D is TRBD1 (6 bases). The V and J ends lost 5 bases and 4 bases respectively, with 11 bases between them. The CDR3 covers 13 residues. Germline V CDR1 and CDR2: MNHEY, SVGAGI. CDR3 amino acids: CASSRQGLYGYTF. The CDR3 bases are TGTGCCAGCAGTCGTCAGGGGCTCTATGGCTACACCTTC.

The chain combines TRBV28 with TRBJ1-2; D is ambiguous. The germline V and J ends were trimmed by 2 bases and 7 bases, with 8 bases remaining between them. Germline-derived CDR1 and CDR2 are MDHEN and SYDVKM. CDR3 size: 12 residues. CDR3 protein: CASSLRAGGYTF. The DNA for the CDR3 is TGTGCCAGCAGTTTAAGGGCAGGTGGCTACACCTTC.

V is TRBV9 and J is TRBJ2-7; TRBD2 aligns across 12 bases. The V gene's germline CDR1 is SGDLS and CDR2 YYNGEE. Trimming cost V 4 bases and J 0 bases; bases outside gene matches: 2. CDR3 size: 15 residues. Here the CDR3 reads CASSRTSGVSYEQYF. The CDR3 DNA follows: TGTGCCAGCAGCCGGACTAGCGGGGTCTCCTACGAGCAGTACTTC. The full variable domain, completed using reference TRBV9 and TRBJ2-7, is DSGVTQTPKHLITATGQRVTLRCSPRSGDLSVYWYQQSLDQGLQFLIQYYNGEERAKGNILERFSAQQFPDLHSELNLSSLELGDSALYFCASSRTSGVSYEQYFGPGTRLTVT.

The gene calls are TRBV21-1 and TRBJ1-2. TRBV21-1 corresponds to a pseudogene. This CDR3 has 11 amino acids. CDR3 DNA sequence: TGTGCCAGCAGCAAAAGGCAGGGCTACACCTTC. It is translated as CASSKRQGYTF.

The V and J genes are TRBV5-6 and TRBJ2-6; possible D gene TRBD1, 6 bases. CDR1 and CDR2 from the germline V gene are SGHDT and YYEEEE. The CDR3 totals 17 residues. V was cut by 5 bases and J by 0 bases, with 15 bases left in between. The CDR3 region has the DNA TGTGCCAGCAGACAGGGCCTTAACCGCTCTGGGGCCAACGTCCTGACTTTC. Protein sequence: CASRQGLNRSGANVLTF.

The chain carries TRBV30 and TRBJ2-7; a possible D gene is TRBD2 (6 bases). V gave up 5 bases and J gave up 3 bases, with 11 bases separating them. CDR1 is GTSNPN, CDR2 SVGIG, per germline (reference sequence). The CDR3 loop spans 12 amino acids. The CDR3 sequence: CAWAGGGYEQYF. DNA of the CDR3: TGTGCCTGGGCTGGGGGAGGCTACGAGCAGTACTTC. Together with reference TRBV30 and TRBJ2-7, the CDR3 gives the full variable domain: SQTIHQWPATLVQPVGSPLSLECTVEGTSNPNLYWYRQAAGRGLQLLFYSVGIGQISSEVPQNLSASRPQDRQFILSSKKLLLSDSGFYLCAWAGGGYEQYFGPGTRLTVT.

The V and J genes are TRBV20-1 and TRBJ2-1, with D uncertain. Germline CDR1 DFQATT, CDR2 SNEGSKA (reference sequence). CDR3 length: 14 residues. V was clipped by 1 base and J by 2 bases, with 9 bases between them. In nucleotides, the CDR3 is TGCAGTGCTAGAGGACCCTTGGCCTACAATGAGCAGTTCTTC. Translating gives CSARGPLAYNEQFF.

This chain joins TRBV7-2 and TRBJ2-5, with unresolved D. Germline V gene data show CDR1 as SGHTA and CDR2 as FQGNSA. This CDR3 comprises 15 residues. Trimming stripped 7 bases from V and 1 base from J, with 16 bases between. The CDR3 DNA reads TGTGCCAGCACCATACAGATAACTGCCCAAGAGACCCAGTACTTC. Amino acids: CASTIQITAQETQYF.

The J gene is TRBJ1-1, the V gene TRBV20-1; TRBD1 aligns across 7 bases. The ends lost 1 base at V and 5 bases at J; junction bases unmatched: 10. Germline lookup yields CDR1 DFQATT and CDR2 SNEGSKA (reference sequence). The CDR3 contains 15 residues. The CDR3 loop reads CSARAGGRGKTEAFF. CDR3 in DNA: TGCAGTGCTAGAGCCGGGGGCAGGGGGAAGACTGAAGCTTTCTTT.

The chain has TRBV11-2 and TRBJ2-7; D gene unclear. The CDR3 has 15 residues. V shed 1 base and J shed 4 bases, with 14 bases lying between them. Germline assignment: CDR1 SGHAT and CDR2 FQNNGV. CDR3 in DNA: TGTGCCAGCAGCTTAGTGGGTGCAGGCCGGTACGAGCAGTACTTC. Translating gives CASSLVGAGRYEQYF.

The V gene is TRBV29-1, the J gene TRBJ2-5, with D perhaps matching TRBD1 (7 bases). In germline, CDR1 is SQVTM, CDR2 ANQGSEA. This CDR3 has 13 amino acids. The CDR3 protein is CTINIQGGSTQYF. DNA for the CDR3: TGCACCATCAACATCCAGGGGGGTTCGACCCAGTACTTC. The whole variable domain, remainder taken from reference TRBV29-1 and TRBJ2-5, is SAVISQKPSRDICQRGTSLTIQCQVDSQVTMMFWYRQQPGQSLTLIATANQGSEATYESGFVIDKFPISRPNLTFSTLTVSNMSPEDSSIYLCTINIQGGSTQYFGPGTRLLVL.

As for this clonotype: The germline gene is not matched at one end of the junction; a read error may be the cause. The chain has TRBV18 and TRBJ1-1, with 12 bases identical to TRBD1. The CDR3 loop spans 15 amino acids. CDR1 and CDR2 from the germline V gene are KGHSH and LQKENI. The CDR3 spells CASAPGQGANTEAFF. The CDR3 nucleotides read TGTGCCAGCGCACCGGGACAGGGGGCGAACACTGAAGCTTTCTTT.

DNA of the CDR3: TGCAGTGCTAGCCCCGGACCGCCGTACCAAGAGACCCAGTACTTC. Translated: CSASPGPPYQETQYF. The chain links TRBV20-1 to TRBJ2-5; no firm D call. This CDR3 contains 15 residues. The V end was cut by 3 bases, the J end by 0 bases, with 14 bases between. Germline V gene lookup returns CDR1 DFQATT and CDR2 SNEGSKA (reference sequence).

The chain recombines TRBV29-1 with TRBJ2-7; possible D gene TRBD1, 6 bases. This CDR3 is 13 amino acids long. Germline CDR1 reads SQVTM; CDR2 reads ANQGSEA. V shed 6 bases and J shed 1 base, with 13 bases lying between them. CDR3 nucleotide sequence: TGCAGCGTCGTAGACAGGCGATCCTACGAGCAGTACTTC. This codes for CSVVDRRSYEQYF.

This sequence joins TRBV13 and TRBJ2-3; 11 bases are shared with TRBD1. Germline lookup yields CDR1 PRHDT and CDR2 FYEKMQ (reference sequence). With 3 bases clipped from V and 5 bases from J, the junction kept 4 bases outside the gene matches. The CDR3 is 15 amino acids. In DNA form, the CDR3 reads TGTGCCAGCAGCTTCGGGACAGGGGGGAGAGATACGCAGTATTTT. Protein sequence: CASSFGTGGRDTQYF.

The chain couples TRBV20-1 to TRBJ1-5; TRBD1 might be the D (6 bases). V lost 8 bases to trimming and J lost 2 bases, with 13 bases between them. This CDR3 region has 13 residues. The V gene's germline CDR1 is DFQATT and CDR2 SNEGSKA (reference sequence). The CDR3 loop is CSTRGEGNQPQHF. The CDR3 bases are TGCAGTACCAGGGGAGAGGGCAATCAGCCCCAGCATTTT.

The V gene is TRBV9, the J gene TRBJ2-6, with D maybe TRBD1 (7 bases). This CDR3 comprises 16 residues. Germline V lookup: CDR1 SGDLS, CDR2 YYNGEE. With 3 bases removed from V and 4 bases from J, the gap between germline ends came to 14 bases. The chain's CDR3 is CASSGQGLSGANVLTF. The CDR3, as DNA: TGTGCCAGCAGCGGACAGGGACTTTCCGGGGCCAACGTCCTGACTTTC.